This T cell receptor beta chain is drawn from a study of blood T cell repertoires in COVID-19. The length of the CDR3 is 16 residues. V gave up 7 bases and J gave up 5 bases; unmatched junction bases: 9. The germline V gene encodes CDR1 SNHLY and CDR2 FYNNEI. Profiling relied on immunoSEQ multiplex PCR, and the TCRdb table lists in-frame clones only, not all of them. Of hundreds of thousands of clones listed, around 89% are singletons. Self-reported history from a screening survey and questionnaire set each donor's cohort. Recovery meant two consecutive negative NP/OP PCR tests, professional clearance, or resolved symptoms.

V is TRBV2 and J is TRBJ1-4; 11 bases align to TRBD1. Sequencing used PBMCs or T cells enriched from blood (not recorded which). The receptor's source is a woman aged 25 to 39 who had recovered from COVID-19. As DNA, the CDR3 is TGTGCCAGCATCTTAACCCGGGACAGGGGGAATGAAAAACTGTTTTTT. Its protein is CASILTRDRGNEKLFF.